This TCR beta chain was recorded in a study of spatial heterogeneity in lung cancer. CDR3 length equals 17 residues. V shed 1 base, J shed 3 bases, and the junction held 7 bases outside the gene matches. The germline gives CDR1 LGHDT, CDR2 YNNKEL (reference sequence). TCRdb analysed the 5' RACE reads with MiXCR anew, one entry per CDR3 protein. The sample carries over 6,000 distinct CDR3 sequences, approximately 1.3% recorded once. Time point: sample taken at primary tumor resection. Samples came from 70 to 80 TRACERx patients with untreated early-stage lung cancer. The table lists this clonotype with many counts. Its antigen is not identified. Study conclusions and caveats: Mutation counts in tumors were tracked by counts of expanded intratumoral alpha and beta TCRs.

The sample here was lung tumor tissue, taken at surgery. The chain combines TRBV3-1 with TRBJ2-7, with 12 nucleotides matching TRBD2. The clonotype originates from a male donor with early-stage non-small cell lung cancer. The CDR3: CASSQGLAGAGNYEQYF. CDR3 bases: TGTGCCAGCAGCCAAGGACTAGCGGGAGCGGGGAACTACGAGCAGTACTTC.